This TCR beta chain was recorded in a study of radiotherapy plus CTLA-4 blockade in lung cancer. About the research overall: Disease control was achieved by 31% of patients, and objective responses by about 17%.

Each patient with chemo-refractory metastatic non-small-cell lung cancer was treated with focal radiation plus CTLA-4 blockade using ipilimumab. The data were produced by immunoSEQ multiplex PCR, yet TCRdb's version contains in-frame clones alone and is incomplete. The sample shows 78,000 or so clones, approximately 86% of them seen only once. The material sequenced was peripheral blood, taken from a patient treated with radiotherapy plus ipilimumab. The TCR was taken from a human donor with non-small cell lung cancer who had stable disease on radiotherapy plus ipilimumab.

CDR3: CASSTYRERPRLLGNQPQHF. CDR3 nucleotides: TGTGCCAGCAGTACGTACAGGGAACGTCCCCGGCTTTTGGGCAATCAGCCCCAGCATTTT. This sequence joins TRBV2 and TRBJ1-5; D may be TRBD1 (6 bases). From germline, CDR1 is SNHLY and CDR2 FYNNEI. Between the trimmed V and J ends, which lost 5 bases and 2 bases, there was a span of 28 bases. The CDR3 has 20 amino acids.